The present TCR beta chain was sequenced within a study of T cells in Graves' hyperthyroidism and ophthalmopathy. This clonotype was counted many times. The target antigen is unknown. Amplified TCR beta CDR3 regions derived from RNA transcripts. A set of HTBI primers served as the primers for a first-round RT-PCR of the TCR CDR3. MiXCR was run by TCRdb on the multiplex PCR reads, yielding one entry per CDR3 protein. The sample records hundreds of thousands of distinct CDR3 sequences, around 20% being singletons. Patients were excluded for uncontrolled infection, other autoimmune disease, pregnancy or lactation. Study conclusions and caveats: Separating ophthalmopathy from stable hyperthyroidism was achieved by a 13 V-J model.

Germline CDR1 and CDR2: SGHTS and YDEGEE. V lost 0 bases, J lost 4 bases, and 6 bases stayed unmatched. The length of the CDR3 is 16 residues. The chain employs TRBV5-8 and TRBJ2-5; 10 nucleotides match TRBD2. The source material was blood. This TCR was recovered from a man aged 25 to 40 with Graves' ophthalmopathy. The CDR3 sequence: CASSLEPSGRGETQYF. CDR3 DNA: TGTGCCAGCAGCTTGGAACCTAGCGGGAGAGGAGAGACCCAGTACTTC.